These 10 T cell receptor beta chains share one sample of origin, sequenced in a study of T cells in Graves' hyperthyroidism and ophthalmopathy. RNA transcripts were the template for amplifying TCR beta CDR3 regions. First-round RT-PCR with HTBI primers amplified the TCR CDR3 region. TCRdb itself ran the multiplex PCR reads through MiXCR, one entry per CDR3 protein. The sample contains a few hundred thousand distinct CDR3 sequences, roughly 15% of which appear only once. The specimen was blood. These TCRs come from a woman between 40 and 55 years old with Graves' hyperthyroidism that later progressed to Graves' ophthalmopathy.

This clonotype has just a few counts. The rearrangement uses TRBV6-5 and TRBJ2-3; D may be TRBD2 (7 bases). Trimming removed 3 bases from V and 4 bases from J, with 14 bases in between. In germline, CDR1 is MNHEY, CDR2 SVGAGI. The length of the CDR3 is 15 residues. The CDR3 bases are TGTGCCAGCAGTTATCAAAGGGGGGGCGCAGATACGCAGTATTTT. It yields the protein CASSYQRGGADTQYF.

This chain connects TRBV4-1 to TRBJ2-4, with unresolved D. V dropped 5 bases and J dropped 1 base, with 9 bases sitting between them. This CDR3 region has 14 residues. The germline gives CDR1 MGHRA, CDR2 YSYEKL. DNA for the CDR3: TGCGCCAGCAGCGCGACCGGGGCCAAAAACATTCAGTACTTC. Amino acids: CASSATGAKNIQYF.

The chain's CDR3 is CSAKDPLAGSYEQYF. In DNA form, the CDR3 reads TGCAGTGCTAAAGATCCGCTCGCGGGCTCCTACGAGCAGTACTTC. The gene calls are TRBV20-1 and TRBJ2-7, with D maybe TRBD2 (5 bases). Trimming took 4 bases from V and 0 from J, leaving 16 bases between them. This CDR3 has 15 residues. Germline V gives CDR1 DFQATT, CDR2 SNEGSKA (reference sequence).

The chain uses TRBV27 and TRBJ2-5; maybe TRBD2 (6 bases). The CDR3 sequence is 15 residues long. Looked up from germline, CDR1 is MNHEY and CDR2 is SMNVEV (reference sequence). The V end lost 7 bases, the J end lost 1 base, and 16 bases lay between the germline ends. CDR3 in DNA: TGTGCCAGCACCCTTCGGCCGGGAGCCCAAGAGACCCAGTACTTC. This encodes CASTLRPGAQETQYF.

This clonotype was counted many times. The rearrangement links TRBV6-5 to TRBJ1-4; D is perhaps TRBD1 (5 bases). The CDR3 totals 14 residues. The germline V gene has CDR1 MNHEY and CDR2 SVGAGI. Trimming left V 2 bases short and J 11 bases short, with 15 bases between. The CDR3 sequence is CASSYGTATGKLFF. Written as DNA, the CDR3 is TGTGCCAGCAGTTACGGGACGGCTACGGGGAAACTGTTTTTT.

In its sample, this clonotype was seen many times. The V call is TRBV7-3, the J call TRBJ2-3; D is undetermined. The CDR3 extends over 13 amino acids. Per germline, CDR1 SGHTA and CDR2 FQGTGA. V was pared by 1 base and J by 4 bases, with 6 bases between. This CDR3 is CASSLNIADTQYF. The CDR3 nucleotides read TGTGCCAGCAGCTTAAACATCGCAGATACGCAGTATTTT. The full variable domain, rest sourced from reference TRBV7-3 and TRBJ2-3, is GAGVSQTPSNKVTEKGKYVELRCDPISGHTALYWYRQSLGQGPEFLIYFQGTGAADDSGLPNDRFFAVRPEGSVSTLKIQRTERGDSAVYLCASSLNIADTQYFGPGTRLTVL.

The chain is built from TRBV7-9 and TRBJ1-2; 7 nucleotides match TRBD1. CDR1 and CDR2 (germline): SEHNR, FQNEAQ (reference sequence). CDR3 length: 14 amino acids. V dropped 5 bases and J dropped 8; count of bases not matched to a gene: 11. CDR3 protein: CASSRLSGTEGYTF. In nucleotides, the CDR3 is TGTGCCAGCAGCCGTCTATCCGGGACAGAGGGCTACACCTTC. Full variable domain (remainder filled in from reference TRBV7-9 and TRBJ1-2): DTGVSQNPRHKITKRGQNVTFRCDPISEHNRLYWYRQTLGQGPEFLTYFQNEAQLEKSRLLSDRFSAERPKGSFSTLEIQRTEQGDSAMYLCASSRLSGTEGYTFGSGTRLTVV.

As to this clonotype: One base away lies a much larger clone, so this may be a sequencing read error. The V call is TRBV3-1, the J call TRBJ1-4, with D possibly matching TRBD1 (5 bases). The germline V gene has CDR1 LGHDT and CDR2 YNNKEL (reference sequence). The CDR3 extends over 16 amino acids. The CDR3 DNA follows: TGTGCCAGCAGCCTCCGGGGGGAGGGGAAAAATGAAAAACTGCTTTTT. Amino acid sequence: CASSLRGEGKNEKLLF.

A few counts support this clonotype. The rearrangement links TRBV5-8 to TRBJ1-3, with D perhaps matching TRBD1 (5 bases). Looked up from germline, CDR1 is SGHTS and CDR2 is YDEGEE. The CDR3 covers 12 residues. V dropped 5 bases and J dropped 10 bases, with 13 bases sitting between them. CDR3 in DNA: TGTGCCAGCAGGGACGCCGGGACGACCATATATTTT. Amino acids: CASRDAGTTIYF. Supplemented by reference TRBV5-8 and TRBJ1-3, the full variable domain reads EAGVTQSPTHLIKTRGQQATLRCSPISGHTSVYWYQQALGLGLQFLLWYDEGEERNRGNFPPRFSGRQFPNYSSELNVNALELEDSALYLCASRDAGTTIYFGEGSWLTVV.

The sample holds many counts of this clonotype. V and J are TRBV18 and TRBJ1-1, with D possibly TRBD1 on 5 matching bases. The CDR3 loop spans 13 amino acids. CDR1 and CDR2 from the germline V gene are KGHSH and LQKENI. The V end lost 2 bases, the J end lost 5 bases, and 9 bases lay between the germline ends. CDR3 amino acids: CASSPMGGTEAFF. In DNA form, the CDR3 reads TGTGCCAGCTCACCAATGGGGGGAACTGAAGCTTTCTTT.